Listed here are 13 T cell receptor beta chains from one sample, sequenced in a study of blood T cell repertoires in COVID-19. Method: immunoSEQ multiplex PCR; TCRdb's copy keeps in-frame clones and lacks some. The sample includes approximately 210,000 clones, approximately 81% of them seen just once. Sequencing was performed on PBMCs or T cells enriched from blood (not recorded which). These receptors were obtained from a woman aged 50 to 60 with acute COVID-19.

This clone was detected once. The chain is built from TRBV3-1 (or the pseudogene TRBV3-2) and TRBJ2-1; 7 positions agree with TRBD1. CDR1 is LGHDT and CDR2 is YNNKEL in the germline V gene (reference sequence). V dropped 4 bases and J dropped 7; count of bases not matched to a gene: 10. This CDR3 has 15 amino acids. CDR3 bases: TGTGCCAGCAGCCCAACTAGGGGGCGGAATAATGAGCAGTTCTTC. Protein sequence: CASSPTRGRNNEQFF.

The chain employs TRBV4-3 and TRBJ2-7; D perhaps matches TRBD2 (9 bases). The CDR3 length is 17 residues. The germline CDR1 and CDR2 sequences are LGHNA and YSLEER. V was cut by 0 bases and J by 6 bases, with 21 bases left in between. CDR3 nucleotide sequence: TGCGCCAGCAGCCAAGACGCACTAGCGGGTGACAGGGGCGAGCAGTACTTC. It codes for CASSQDALAGDRGEQYF.

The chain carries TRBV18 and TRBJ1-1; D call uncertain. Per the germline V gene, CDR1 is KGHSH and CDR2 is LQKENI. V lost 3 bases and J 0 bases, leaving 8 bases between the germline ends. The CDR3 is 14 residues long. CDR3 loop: CASSPTRMNTEAFF. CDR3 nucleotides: TGTGCCAGCTCACCGACACGAATGAACACTGAAGCTTTCTTT. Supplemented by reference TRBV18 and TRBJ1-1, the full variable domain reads NAGVMQNPRHLVRRRGQEARLRCSPMKGHSHVYWYRQLPEEGLKFMVYLQKENIIDESGMPKERFSAEFPKEGPSILRIQQVVRGDSAAYFCASSPTRMNTEAFFGQGTRLTVV.

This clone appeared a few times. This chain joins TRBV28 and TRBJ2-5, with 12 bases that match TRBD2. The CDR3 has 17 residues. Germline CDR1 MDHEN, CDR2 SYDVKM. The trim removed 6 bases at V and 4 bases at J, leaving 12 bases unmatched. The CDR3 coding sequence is TGTGCCAGCAGCCAAGGGTGGGCTAGCGGGAGGGCAGAGACCCAGTACTTC. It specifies CASSQGWASGRAETQYF.

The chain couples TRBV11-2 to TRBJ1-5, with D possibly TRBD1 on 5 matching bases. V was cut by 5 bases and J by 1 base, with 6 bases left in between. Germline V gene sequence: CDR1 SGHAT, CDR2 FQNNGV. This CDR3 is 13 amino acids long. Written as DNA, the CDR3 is TGTGCCAGCAGCCAGGGAAGCAATCAGCCCCAGCATTTT. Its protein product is CASSQGSNQPQHF.

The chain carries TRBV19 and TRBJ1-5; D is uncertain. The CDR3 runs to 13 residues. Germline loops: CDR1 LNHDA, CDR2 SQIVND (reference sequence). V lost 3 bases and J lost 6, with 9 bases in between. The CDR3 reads CASSILLGQPQHF. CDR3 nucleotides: TGTGCCAGTAGTATCCTGCTCGGTCAGCCCCAGCATTTT.

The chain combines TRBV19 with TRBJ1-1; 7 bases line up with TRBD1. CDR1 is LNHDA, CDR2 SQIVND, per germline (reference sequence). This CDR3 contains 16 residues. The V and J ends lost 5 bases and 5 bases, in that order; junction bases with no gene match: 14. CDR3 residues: CASSGTKTGLSTEAFF. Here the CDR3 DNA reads TGTGCCAGTAGTGGCACTAAGACAGGGTTGTCGACTGAAGCTTTCTTT.

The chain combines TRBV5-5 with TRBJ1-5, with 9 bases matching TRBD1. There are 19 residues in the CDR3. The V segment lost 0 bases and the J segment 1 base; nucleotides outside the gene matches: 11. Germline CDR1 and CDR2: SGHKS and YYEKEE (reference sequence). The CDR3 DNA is TGTGCCAGCAGCTTGGTCATGAGGACAGGGGAAGGGAGCAATCAGCCCCAGCATTTT. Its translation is CASSLVMRTGEGSNQPQHF.

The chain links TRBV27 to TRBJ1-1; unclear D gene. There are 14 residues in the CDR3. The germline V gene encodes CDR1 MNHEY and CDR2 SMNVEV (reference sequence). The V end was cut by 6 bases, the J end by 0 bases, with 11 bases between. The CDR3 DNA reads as TGTGCCAGCAGCTCTCCCCTAATGAACACTGAAGCTTTCTTT. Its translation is CASSSPLMNTEAFF.

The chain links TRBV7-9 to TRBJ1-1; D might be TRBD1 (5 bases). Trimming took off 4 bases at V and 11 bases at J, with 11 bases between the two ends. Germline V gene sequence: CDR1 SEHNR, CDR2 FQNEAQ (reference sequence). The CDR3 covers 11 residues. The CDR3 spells CASSSGNRAFF. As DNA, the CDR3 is TGTGCCAGCAGCTCAGGGAATCGGGCTTTCTTT.

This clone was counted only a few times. The DNA for the CDR3 is TGTGCCAGCATCTCCGGACAAACTTACGAGCAGTACTTC. Its protein is CASISGQTYEQYF. The rearrangement links TRBV6-5 to TRBJ2-7; possibly TRBD1 for D (5 bases). The germline CDR1 and CDR2 sequences are MNHEY and SVGAGI. With 7 bases removed from V and 4 bases from J, the gap between germline ends came to 14 bases. This CDR3 spans 13 amino acids.

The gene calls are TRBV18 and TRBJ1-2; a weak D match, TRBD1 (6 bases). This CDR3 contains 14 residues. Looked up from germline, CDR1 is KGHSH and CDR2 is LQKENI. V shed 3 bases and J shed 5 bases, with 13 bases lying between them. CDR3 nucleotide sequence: TGTGCCAGCTCACCTCTGGACAGCGGTTATGGCTACACCTTC. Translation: CASSPLDSGYGYTF.

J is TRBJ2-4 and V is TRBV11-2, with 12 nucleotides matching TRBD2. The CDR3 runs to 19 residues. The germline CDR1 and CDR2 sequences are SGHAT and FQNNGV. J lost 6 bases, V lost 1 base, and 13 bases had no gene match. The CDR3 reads CASSLVGVGLAGGINIQYF. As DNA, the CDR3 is TGTGCCAGCAGCTTAGTCGGTGTCGGGCTAGCGGGGGGGATAAACATTCAGTACTTC.